These 7 T cell receptor beta chains share one sample of origin, sequenced in a study of blood T cell repertoires in COVID-19. Produced via immunoSEQ multiplex PCR; TCRdb's table is partial and in-frame only. The data contain around 130,000 clones, roughly 78% of them seen just once; the ten biggest clones take up approximately 16%. Sequencing was carried out using peripheral blood. The receptors shown here come from a man between 60 and 70 years old with active or convalescent COVID-19.

This clone has only a few counts. The V and J genes are TRBV7-8 and TRBJ2-7; D perhaps matches TRBD1 (6 bases). The CDR3 has 15 amino acids. V dropped 5 bases and J dropped 0 bases, with 14 bases sitting between them. The germline V gene encodes CDR1 SGHVS and CDR2 FQNEAQ. CDR3 nucleotides: TGTGCCAGCAGCCGAGGACAGACAAGCTCCTACGAGCAGTACTTC. Residues: CASSRGQTSSYEQYF.

This chain connects TRBV7-3 to TRBJ1-6; possibly TRBD1 for D (6 bases). This CDR3 region has 14 residues. V gave up 2 bases and J gave up 7 bases, with 9 bases separating them. Germline loops: CDR1 SGHTA, CDR2 FQGTGA. CDR3 amino acids: CASSLQGRNSPLHF. CDR3 nucleotide sequence: TGTGCCAGCAGCTTACAGGGGCGGAATTCACCCCTCCACTTT.

V is TRBV7-8 and J is TRBJ1-2; D gene uncertain. V gave up 2 bases and J gave up 8 bases, with 12 bases separating them. Germline CDR1 is SGHVS and CDR2 is FQNEAQ. This CDR3 comprises 13 residues. The CDR3 sequence is CASSLQAGEGYTF. As DNA, the CDR3 is TGTGCCAGCAGCTTACAGGCAGGCGAGGGCTACACCTTC.

This clone was picked up one time. This chain joins TRBV11-2 and TRBJ2-1; 7 positions match TRBD2. This CDR3 is 12 amino acids long. Germline V gives CDR1 SGHAT, CDR2 FQNNGV. V was pared by 5 bases and J by 11 bases, with 6 bases of the junction left unmatched. CDR3 loop: CASSPSGGKQFF. CDR3 in DNA: TGTGCCAGCAGCCCTTCGGGGGGTAAGCAGTTCTTC.

This clone was picked up a small number of times. The genes are TRBV25-1 and TRBJ1-6; weak D call: TRBD1 (5 bases). Germline V gives CDR1 MGHDK, CDR2 SYGVNS. V was trimmed by 4 bases and J by 9 bases, leaving 13 bases between them. This CDR3 spans 14 amino acids. The CDR3 sequence: CASSGTTRGSPLHF. The CDR3 region has the DNA TGTGCCAGCAGTGGGACAACAAGGGGTTCACCCCTCCACTTT.

This sequence joins TRBV5-4 and TRBJ2-5; D call uncertain. Trimming pared 1 base from V and 5 bases from J, leaving 15 bases between. This CDR3 comprises 15 residues. The germline V gene has CDR1 SGHNT and CDR2 YYREEE (reference sequence). The CDR3 bases are TGTGCCAGCAGCTTGACCGGTAGCCCGGAGGAGACCCAGTACTTC. This encodes CASSLTGSPEETQYF. Complete variable domain (other parts from reference TRBV5-4 and TRBJ2-5): ETGVTQSPTHLIKTRGQQVTLRCSSQSGHNTVSWYQQALGQGPQFIFQYYREEENGRGNFPPRFSGLQFPNYSSELNVNALELDDSALYLCASSLTGSPEETQYFGPGTRLLVL.

This clone was detected once. The chain is built from TRBV6-2 or TRBV6-3 and TRBJ2-2; 7 bases are shared with TRBD2. This CDR3 region has 15 residues. Germline values: CDR1 MNHEY, CDR2 SVGEGT. The ends lost 8 bases at V and 2 bases at J; junction bases unmatched: 8. CDR3 DNA: TGTGCCAGCGGCCAGGCTAGCGGAAACACCGGGGAGCTGTTTTTT. Amino acids: CASGQASGNTGELFF.